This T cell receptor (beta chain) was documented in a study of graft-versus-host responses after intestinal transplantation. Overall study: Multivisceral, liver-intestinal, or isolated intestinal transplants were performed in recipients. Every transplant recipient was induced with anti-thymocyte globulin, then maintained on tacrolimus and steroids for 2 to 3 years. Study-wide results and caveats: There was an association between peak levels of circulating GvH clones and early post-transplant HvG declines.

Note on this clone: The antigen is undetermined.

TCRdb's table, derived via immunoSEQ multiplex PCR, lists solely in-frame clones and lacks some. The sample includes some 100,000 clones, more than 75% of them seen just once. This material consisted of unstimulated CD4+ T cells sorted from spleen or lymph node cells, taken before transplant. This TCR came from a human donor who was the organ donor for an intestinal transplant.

The DNA of the CDR3 is TGTGCCAGCAGCCAAGGCCCCACAAACCTGGGGATTAAAAAACTGTTTTTT. Its translation is CASSQGPTNLGIKKLFF. This chain connects TRBV5-6 to TRBJ1-4; D uncertain. Deletions cut 4 bases from V and 9 bases from J, with 25 bases between. The length of the CDR3 is 17 residues. CDR1 is SGHDT and CDR2 is YYEEEE in the germline V gene.